This entry lists 22 T cell receptor beta chains sequenced from one sample in a study of blood T cell repertoires in COVID-19. The data were produced by immunoSEQ multiplex PCR, yet TCRdb's version contains in-frame clones alone and is incomplete. The sample holds about 410,000 clones, 80% to 95% seen once. The source material was PBMCs or T cells enriched from blood (not recorded which). These receptor sequences come from a man in his late teens or twenties who had recovered from COVID-19.

CDR3 nucleotide sequence: TGCAGTGCTAGTTTGGGGCCAAGCAATCAGCCCCAGCATTTT. Translating gives CSASLGPSNQPQHF. The gene calls are TRBV20-1 and TRBJ1-5, with a weak D call TRBD1 (5 bases). Trimming removed 3 bases from V and 1 base from J, with 10 bases in between. CDR1 and CDR2 from the germline V gene are DFQATT and SNEGSKA (reference sequence). This CDR3 is built from 14 residues.

This chain connects TRBV4-1 to TRBJ1-1; TRBD1 is a possible D gene (5 bases). CDR1 and CDR2 from the germline V gene are MGHRA and YSYEKL. V shed 0 bases and J shed 1 base, with 24 bases lying between them. This CDR3 is 20 amino acids long. The CDR3 sequence: CASSQDYPAGRATRNTEAFF. CDR3 nucleotide sequence: TGCGCCAGCAGCCAAGATTACCCGGCAGGGCGCGCAACGCGGAACACTGAAGCTTTCTTT.

This clone was seen only once. The chain has TRBV27 and TRBJ2-7, with 7 positions matching TRBD1. V lost 4 bases, J lost 3 bases, and 6 bases stayed unmatched. This CDR3 has 14 amino acids. Germline V CDR1 and CDR2: MNHEY, SMNVEV (reference sequence). CDR3 protein: CASSCFRGCYEQYF. The CDR3 bases are TGTGCCAGCAGTTGTTTCAGGGGGTGCTACGAGCAGTACTTC.

The chain has TRBV3-1 (or the pseudogene TRBV3-2) and TRBJ2-2, with D possibly TRBD1 on 6 matching bases. The V gene's germline CDR1 is LGHDT and CDR2 YNNKEL (reference sequence). V dropped 3 bases and J dropped 3 bases, with 8 bases sitting between them. The CDR3 is 14 residues long. CDR3 sequence reads: CASSHRGHTGELFF. The CDR3 nucleotides are TGTGCCAGCAGCCACAGGGGCCACACCGGGGAGCTGTTTTTT.

The chain has TRBV5-1 and TRBJ1-4; D call uncertain. In germline, CDR1 is SGHRS, CDR2 YFSETQ. V was shortened by 1 base and J by 3 bases, with 10 bases between the two germline ends. The CDR3 runs to 15 residues. The DNA for the CDR3 is TGCGCCAGCAGCTTGAACGGGTCCCCTAATGAAAAACTGTTTTTT. This translates into CASSLNGSPNEKLFF.

V usage is TRBV4-1 and J usage is TRBJ2-1; 11 bases agree with TRBD2. V lost 4 bases, J lost 6 bases, and 17 bases stayed unmatched. Germline CDR1 reads MGHRA; CDR2 reads YSYEKL. This CDR3 spans 19 amino acids. CDR3 nucleotides: TGCGCCAGCAGCCTCAAACAGGTCTTGGGACTAGCGGAAAGCAATGAGCAGTTCTTC. Protein sequence: CASSLKQVLGLAESNEQFF.

This clone was seen once. This rearrangement joins TRBV10-3 to TRBJ1-2; D is perhaps TRBD1 (5 bases). Per the germline V gene, CDR1 is ENHRY and CDR2 is SYGVKD. V was clipped by 4 bases and J by 1 base, with 19 bases between them. The CDR3 has 17 residues. In nucleotides, the CDR3 is TGTGCCATCAGTGTCGTCCAGGGCGGGGAAAGTAACTATGGCTACACCTTC. This sequence encodes CAISVVQGGESNYGYTF.

This clone appeared a single time. The chain uses TRBV7-2 and TRBJ1-1; 7 bases fit TRBD1. The CDR3 is 14 amino acids. Germline V lookup: CDR1 SGHTA, CDR2 FQGNSA. Trimming at V came to 6 bases and at J to 5 bases, leaving 9 bases not matched to a gene. The CDR3 coding sequence is TGTGCCAGCAGTCAACAGGGGATTGGAACTGAAGCTTTCTTT. Residues: CASSQQGIGTEAFF. The variable domain in full, completed from reference TRBV7-2 and TRBJ1-1, reads GAGVSQSPSNKVTEKGKDVELRCDPISGHTALYWYRQSLGQGLEFLIYFQGNSAPDKSGLPSDRFSAERTGGSVSTLTIQRTQQEDSAVYLCASSQQGIGTEAFFGQGTRLTVV.

The chain is built from TRBV28 and TRBJ2-7; 10 nucleotides align to TRBD2. CDR1 is MDHEN, CDR2 SYDVKM, per germline. V dropped 1 base and J dropped 9; count of bases not matched to a gene: 15. This CDR3 is built from 17 residues. CDR3 sequence reads: CASSLLGSGLAGDGQYF. As DNA, the CDR3 is TGTGCCAGCAGTTTATTGGGCAGCGGGCTAGCGGGAGACGGGCAGTACTTC.

The V gene is TRBV6-5, the J gene TRBJ2-1; 8 bases align to TRBD1. Germline-derived CDR1 and CDR2 are MNHEY and SVGAGI. The CDR3 extends over 15 amino acids. The junction had 11 bases not matched to a gene; V was cut back by 9 bases and J by 4 bases. The CDR3 coding sequence is TGTGCCAGTGGGCTTTCGGGACAGGTATACAATGAGCAGTTCTTC. Translation gives CASGLSGQVYNEQFF.

This sequence joins TRBV2 and TRBJ2-2; the match to TRBD2 covers 7 bases. Trimming at V came to 11 bases and at J to 1 base, leaving 4 bases not matched to a gene. This CDR3 has 13 residues. Germline V CDR1 and CDR2: SNHLY, FYNNEI. CDR3 residues: CAGGDGNTGELFF. The CDR3 region has the DNA TGTGCCGGGGGGGACGGGAACACCGGGGAGCTGTTTTTT.

The rearrangement joins TRBV28 to TRBJ2-2; the match to TRBD2 covers 9 bases. Germline V gene lookup returns CDR1 MDHEN and CDR2 SYDVKM. Trimming took 7 bases from V and 1 from J; bases not matched to a gene: 1. The CDR3 is 14 residues long. The CDR3 sequence: CASKTSGNTGELFF. CDR3 DNA: TGTGCCAGCAAGACTAGCGGGAACACCGGGGAGCTGTTTTTT.

V and J are TRBV2 and TRBJ1-2; no reliable D call. This CDR3 spans 15 amino acids. V was cut by 2 bases and J by 2 bases, with 12 bases left in between. Germline V CDR1 and CDR2: SNHLY, FYNNEI. The DNA for the CDR3 is TGTGCCAGCAGTGAACTAGAGACCCCGAACTATGGCTACACCTTC. This translates into CASSELETPNYGYTF.

The chain employs TRBV27 and TRBJ2-7, with 8 bases matching TRBD1. Germline V CDR1 and CDR2: MNHEY, SMNVEV (reference sequence). There are 13 residues in the CDR3. Trimming took 9 bases from V and 0 from J; bases not matched to a gene: 4. CDR3 DNA sequence: TGTGCCAGTACAGGGGGGAGCTCCTACGAGCAGTACTTC. It encodes CASTGGSSYEQYF.

The chain is built from TRBV3-1 (or the pseudogene TRBV3-2) and TRBJ2-2; 7 positions agree with TRBD2. The CDR3 consists of 15 residues. Germline V CDR1 and CDR2: LGHDT, YNNKEL (reference sequence). Trimming took 4 bases from V and 6 from J; bases not matched to a gene: 8. CDR3 nucleotide sequence: TGTGCCAGCAGCCCTCGCGGGAGTCTCCCCGGGGAGCTGTTTTTT. Translation gives CASSPRGSLPGELFF.

This clone was counted a few times. The CDR3 nucleotides are TGTGCCAGCAGGGCCACAGGTGACCGGGACTATGGCTACACCTTC. This sequence encodes CASRATGDRDYGYTF. This chain links TRBV21-1 with TRBJ1-2; the D call in the table, TRBD1, was not verified against the DNA. TRBV21-1 is tagged as a pseudogene. The CDR3 runs to 15 residues.

The chain links TRBV5-8 to TRBJ2-2, with 7 bases aligning to TRBD2. Germline CDR1 SGHTS, CDR2 YDEGEE. With V trimmed by 5 bases and J by 5 bases, 6 bases remained unmatched. The length of the CDR3 is 14 residues. The CDR3 coding sequence is TGTGCCAGCAGAAGCGGGGTGGAGACCGGGGAGCTGTTTTTT. Protein sequence: CASRSGVETGELFF. Variable domain in full (rest from reference TRBV5-8 and TRBJ2-2): EAGVTQSPTHLIKTRGQQATLRCSPISGHTSVYWYQQALGLGLQFLLWYDEGEERNRGNFPPRFSGRQFPNYSSELNVNALELEDSALYLCASRSGVETGELFFGEGSRLTVL.

The sample holds one count of this clone. The rearrangement joins TRBV27 to TRBJ2-1; 10 nucleotides line up with TRBD2. V gave up 7 bases and J gave up 0 bases; unmatched junction bases: 9. The CDR3 spans 17 residues. Germline loops: CDR1 MNHEY, CDR2 SMNVEV (reference sequence). The CDR3 loop is CASTQSSGSLSYNEQFF. Written as DNA, the CDR3 is TGTGCCAGCACCCAATCTAGCGGGAGTCTCTCCTACAATGAGCAGTTCTTC.

The chain couples TRBV5-4 to TRBJ1-2; tentative D call: TRBD1 (6 bases). This CDR3 has 12 amino acids. V lost 4 bases and J lost 7, with 11 bases in between. Germline values: CDR1 SGHNT, CDR2 YYREEE (reference sequence). The DNA of the CDR3 is TGTGCCAGCAGCATATACAGGGTTGGCTACACCTTC. Encoded protein: CASSIYRVGYTF. The variable domain in full, with the rest retrieved from reference TRBV5-4 and TRBJ1-2, is ETGVTQSPTHLIKTRGQQVTLRCSSQSGHNTVSWYQQALGQGPQFIFQYYREEENGRGNFPPRFSGLQFPNYSSELNVNALELDDSALYLCASSIYRVGYTFGSGTRLTVV.

This sequence joins TRBV7-9 and TRBJ1-2, with a weak D call TRBD1 (6 bases). The germline gives CDR1 SEHNR, CDR2 FQNEAQ (reference sequence). The CDR3 length is 19 residues. V was shortened by 1 base and J by 8 bases, with 29 bases between the two germline ends. The DNA for the CDR3 is TGTGCCAGCAGCTTAGGTGGGACATTCCGCTTCCCCCTTATCTGGGGCTACACCTTC. Protein sequence: CASSLGGTFRFPLIWGYTF.

In DNA form, the CDR3 reads TGTGCCAGCAGCCAACATCGGGCGGGGGGCCGGTTATACAATGAGCAGTTCTTC. This translates into CASSQHRAGGRLYNEQFF. This sequence joins TRBV11-3 and TRBJ2-1; TRBD2 matches 8 bases. The V and J ends lost 5 bases and 4 bases, in that order; junction bases with no gene match: 16. Looked up from germline, CDR1 is SGHNT and CDR2 is YENEEA. This CDR3 comprises 18 residues.

This clone was counted a few times. This chain connects TRBV11-1 to TRBJ1-5; the D gene is possibly TRBD1 (5 bases). CDR3 length equals 14 residues. Germline V gene data show CDR1 as SGHAT and CDR2 as FQDESV (reference sequence). The ends were cut back, 5 bases at V and 3 bases at J, with 11 bases in the middle. The CDR3 loop is CASSPAGYNQPQHF. The CDR3 DNA sequence: TGTGCCAGCAGCCCAGCAGGGTACAATCAGCCCCAGCATTTT.